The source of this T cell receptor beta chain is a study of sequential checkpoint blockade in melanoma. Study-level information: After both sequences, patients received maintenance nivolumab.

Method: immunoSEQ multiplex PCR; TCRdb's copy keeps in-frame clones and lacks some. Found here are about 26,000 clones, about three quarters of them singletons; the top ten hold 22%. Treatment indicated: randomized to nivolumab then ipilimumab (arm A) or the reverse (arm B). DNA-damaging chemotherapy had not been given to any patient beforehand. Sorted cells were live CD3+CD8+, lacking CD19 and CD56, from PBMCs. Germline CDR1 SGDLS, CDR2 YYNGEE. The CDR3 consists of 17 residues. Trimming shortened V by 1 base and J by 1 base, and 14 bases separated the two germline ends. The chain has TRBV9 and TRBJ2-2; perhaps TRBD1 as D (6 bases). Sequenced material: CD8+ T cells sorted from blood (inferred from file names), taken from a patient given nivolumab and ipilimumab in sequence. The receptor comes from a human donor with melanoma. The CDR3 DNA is TGTGCCAGCAGCGTAAATCGGCGACAGGAGAACACCGGGGAGCTGTTTTTT. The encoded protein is CASSVNRRQENTGELFF.